The 21 T cell receptor beta chains in this list originate from one sample, sequenced in a study of identical twins. TCRdb re-derived calls from the 5' RACE reads in MiXCR, one entry per CDR3 protein. The table has approximately 140,000 distinct CDR3 sequences, around 3.5% seen once. Input material: memory T cells sorted from blood. Receptors originate from a man aged 18 to 29 in good health.

This clonotype was recorded many times. The CDR3 DNA follows: TGTGCCAGCAGTGAACTTCAGCGGGGGGCTCAGGGTGAGCAGTTCTTC. This gives the protein CASSELQRGAQGEQFF. V usage is TRBV25-1 and J usage is TRBJ2-1; 9 bases match TRBD2. Germline-derived CDR1 and CDR2 are MGHDK and SYGVNS. Germline trimming cut 2 bases from V and 9 bases from J; bases unmatched to any gene: 11. This CDR3 has 16 amino acids.

The chain uses TRBV20-1 and TRBJ2-5; 8 nucleotides agree with TRBD2. The junction had 12 bases not matched to a gene; V was cut back by 7 bases and J by 11 bases. CDR1 is DFQATT, CDR2 SNEGSKA, per germline (reference sequence). The CDR3 runs to 12 residues. The DNA of the CDR3 is TGCAGTGTGGTAGCGGGGACGGGTCTACAGTACTTC. Its protein is CSVVAGTGLQYF.

In this sample, this clonotype turned up many times. V usage is TRBV28 and J usage is TRBJ2-3; 7 nucleotides align to TRBD2. The V and J ends lost 5 bases and 10 bases, in that order; junction bases with no gene match: 6. This CDR3 has 12 residues. CDR1 is MDHEN and CDR2 is SYDVKM in the germline V gene. The CDR3 region has the DNA TGTGCCAGCAGTCAGTGGGCGGGAGCGCAGTATTTT. As protein: CASSQWAGAQYF.

This clonotype was seen many times. CDR3 loop: CASSLSGGSYEQYF. The CDR3 bases are TGTGCCAGCAGTTTATCTGGTGGATCCTACGAGCAGTACTTC. J is TRBJ2-7 and V is TRBV28; no definite D call. Germline values: CDR1 MDHEN, CDR2 SYDVKM. The CDR3 covers 14 residues. With 1 base removed from V and 1 base from J, the gap between germline ends came to 8 bases.

This clonotype was detected many times. This chain links TRBV12-3 or TRBV12-4 with TRBJ2-1, with 11 bases matching TRBD2. The V and J ends lost 3 bases and 10 bases, in that order; junction bases with no gene match: 8. The CDR3 sequence is 15 residues long. The CDR3 here is CASSFPGLAVNEQFF. DNA of the CDR3: TGTGCCAGCAGTTTCCCGGGACTAGCGGTAAACGAGCAGTTCTTC.

This clonotype has ten or more counts. CDR3 sequence (DNA): TGCAGTGCTAGAAGGGACAGGGAATATTCACCCCTCCACTTT. Protein: CSARRDREYSPLHF. This chain joins TRBV20-1 and TRBJ1-6, with 9 nucleotides matching TRBD1. The CDR3 extends over 14 amino acids. Germline V gene lookup returns CDR1 DFQATT and CDR2 SNEGSKA (reference sequence). Trimming took 2 bases from V and 8 from J; bases not matched to a gene: 4.

This clonotype has a count of ten or more. The chain employs TRBV27 and TRBJ1-5; 8 bases align to TRBD1. Per the germline V gene, CDR1 is MNHEY and CDR2 is SMNVEV (reference sequence). Trimming took 7 bases from V and 7 from J; bases not matched to a gene: 18. This CDR3 contains 17 residues. DNA of the CDR3: TGTGCCAGCAAACCCGGAGCCGGACAGGGTGCTAGCCAGCCCCAGCATTTT. Its protein product is CASKPGAGQGASQPQHF.

Only one count was recorded for this clonotype. This chain links TRBV7-6 with TRBJ2-1, with TRBD2 matching 7 bases. J was trimmed by 5 bases and V by 1 base; bases with no gene match: 5. Looked up from germline, CDR1 is SGHVS and CDR2 is FNYEAQ. There are 15 residues in the CDR3. The CDR3 region has the DNA TGTGCCAGCAGCTTAGTCGGGAGGCTTAACAATGAGCAGTTCTTC. Protein product: CASSLVGRLNNEQFF.

This clonotype has at least ten counts. The chain employs TRBV12-3 or TRBV12-4 and TRBJ2-5; weak D call: TRBD2 (6 bases). V was clipped by 3 bases and J by 4 bases, with 18 bases between them. The CDR3 is 16 amino acids. The CDR3 nucleotides are TGTGCCAGCAGTTTTGGGAGGAAAGGGTTGACAGAGACCCAGTACTTC. Protein sequence: CASSFGRKGLTETQYF.

This clonotype was seen ten or more times. CDR3 region: CASSQDMRRADTQYF. CDR3 DNA: TGTGCCAGCAGCCAAGATATGAGACGGGCCGATACGCAGTATTTT. The V and J genes are TRBV14 and TRBJ2-3; D gene ambiguous. The CDR3 loop spans 15 amino acids. Trimming cost V 0 bases and J 6 bases, with 13 bases left between them. CDR1 SGHDN and CDR2 FVKESK come from the germline V gene.

The table lists this clonotype with many counts. This chain joins TRBV5-1 and TRBJ2-7; TRBD1 matches at 9 bases. Per the germline V gene, CDR1 is SGHRS and CDR2 is YFSETQ. The CDR3 is 14 residues long. The junction had 6 bases not matched to a gene; V was cut back by 2 bases and J by 6 bases. CDR3 sequence reads: CASSLGTGSFEQYF. DNA of the CDR3: TGCGCCAGCAGCTTAGGGACAGGGTCTTTCGAGCAGTACTTC.

Many counts were recorded for this clonotype. V and J are TRBV5-5 and TRBJ1-5; D gene unclear. Per the germline V gene, CDR1 is SGHKS and CDR2 is YYEKEE (reference sequence). The V end lost 2 bases, the J end lost 6 bases, and 9 bases lay between the germline ends. The CDR3 has 13 amino acids. The CDR3 spells CASSLADSQPQHF. The DNA for the CDR3 is TGTGCCAGCAGCTTAGCGGACTCTCAGCCCCAGCATTTT.

This clonotype was recorded at least ten times. J is TRBJ1-1 and V is TRBV18; maybe TRBD1 (6 bases). This CDR3 contains 13 residues. Trimming cost V 6 bases and J 6 bases, with 14 bases left between them. Germline CDR1 is KGHSH and CDR2 is LQKENI. In DNA form, the CDR3 reads TGTGCCAGCTCTAACCAGGACAGAGCTGAAGCTTTCTTT. Translation gives CASSNQDRAEAFF.

In its sample, this clonotype was seen many times. The chain links TRBV19 to TRBJ2-3; 7 positions agree with TRBD2. Trimming took 6 bases from V and 2 from J; bases not matched to a gene: 8. The germline CDR1 and CDR2 sequences are LNHDA and SQIVND (reference sequence). This CDR3 comprises 15 residues. CDR3 protein: CASRTGGFYTDTQYF. The CDR3 DNA follows: TGTGCCAGTAGAACGGGAGGCTTTTACACAGATACGCAGTATTTT.

This clonotype was seen at least ten times. The genes are TRBV10-3 and TRBJ2-1; a possible D gene is TRBD1 (5 bases). V was shortened by 0 bases and J by 8 bases, with 11 bases between the two germline ends. Germline CDR1 and CDR2: ENHRY and SYGVKD. The CDR3 loop spans 14 amino acids. The CDR3 spells CAISESSGIDEQFF. DNA for the CDR3: TGTGCCATCAGTGAGTCGTCAGGGATCGATGAGCAGTTCTTC.

This rearrangement joins TRBV18 to TRBJ2-7, with D possibly being TRBD1 or TRBD2 (5 bases each). Trimming took 0 bases from V and 5 from J, leaving 8 bases between them. The CDR3 sequence is 13 residues long. The germline gives CDR1 KGHSH, CDR2 LQKENI. CDR3: CASSPPVGDEQYV. The CDR3 coding sequence is TGTGCCAGCTCACCACCGGTGGGGGACGAGCAGTACGTC.

This clonotype was seen many times. This rearrangement joins TRBV20-1 to TRBJ1-2; D remains unclear. The germline gives CDR1 DFQATT, CDR2 SNEGSKA (reference sequence). This CDR3 region has 14 residues. Trimming shortened V by 1 base and J by 1 base, and 10 bases separated the two germline ends. The CDR3 bases are TGCAGTGCTAGAGTACCGGCAGATAACTATGGCTACACCTTC. Its translation is CSARVPADNYGYTF.

This clonotype was detected many times. The chain joins TRBV9 to TRBJ2-3, with D hard to call. Germline lookup yields CDR1 SGDLS and CDR2 YYNGEE. With 3 bases removed from V and 7 bases from J, the gap between germline ends came to 9 bases. The CDR3 has 12 amino acids. CDR3 residues: CASSAEAHTQYF. Here the CDR3 DNA reads TGTGCCAGCAGCGCCGAAGCCCATACGCAGTATTTT.

This clonotype was picked up many times. The chain carries TRBV10-3 and TRBJ1-4; D not certain. CDR1 is ENHRY, CDR2 SYGVKD, per germline. The length of the CDR3 is 16 residues. V was trimmed by 11 bases and J by 0 bases, leaving 19 bases between them. The CDR3 DNA sequence: TGTGCCTCCAAGGGTGGACCTTCCGCAACTAATGAAAAACTGTTTTTT. Amino acid sequence: CASKGGPSATNEKLFF.

This clonotype was counted ten times or more. This chain links TRBV24-1 with TRBJ2-3; D possibly uses TRBD1 or TRBD2 (5 bases each). The CDR3 has 12 residues. V shed 9 bases and J shed 6 bases, with 12 bases lying between them. Germline CDR1 reads KGHDR; CDR2 reads SFDVKD. CDR3 DNA: TGTGCCACCGGGACGGTTGCGGATACGCAGTATTTT. This encodes CATGTVADTQYF.

This clonotype was seen repeatedly, ten times or more. The rearrangement links TRBV5-1 to TRBJ1-2; D uncertain. V lost 0 bases, J lost 3 bases, and 12 bases lay in between. In germline, CDR1 is SGHRS, CDR2 YFSETQ. The length of the CDR3 is 15 residues. Here the CDR3 DNA reads TGCGCCAGCAGCTTGGGCGGAGCGGTACACTATGGCTACACCTTC. It specifies CASSLGGAVHYGYTF.